Below are 18 T cell receptor beta chains sequenced from a single sample in a study of graft-versus-host responses after intestinal transplantation. Produced via immunoSEQ multiplex PCR; TCRdb's table is partial and in-frame only. The table lists approximately 80,000 clones, around nine tenths of them singletons. These receptors have no identified antigens. The input for sequencing was unstimulated CD4+ T cells sorted from spleen or lymph node cells, taken before intestinal transplant. The receptors derive from a human donor who received an intestinal transplant.

The chain is built from TRBV27 and TRBJ2-1; 9 bases align to TRBD1. CDR1 is MNHEY, CDR2 SMNVEV, per germline (reference sequence). The CDR3 length is 13 residues. V gave up 3 bases and J gave up 7 bases; unmatched junction bases: 1. The CDR3 is CASSFDRGNEQFF. The CDR3, as DNA: TGTGCCAGCAGTTTCGACAGGGGGAATGAGCAGTTCTTC.

The chain joins TRBV6-6 to TRBJ2-7; D is perhaps TRBD2 (5 bases). The V gene lost 6 bases and the J gene lost 5 bases, with 23 bases spanning the gap. Germline CDR1 is MNHNY and CDR2 is SVGAGI (reference sequence). This CDR3 contains 16 residues. CDR3 DNA sequence: TGTGCCAGCAGCAACGAGGGCACGAAGTGGGTCCACGAGCAGTACTTC. This codes for CASSNEGTKWVHEQYF.

The rearrangement uses TRBV11-2 and TRBJ2-7, with 8 bases aligning to TRBD1. The CDR3 is 16 amino acids. The germline V gene has CDR1 SGHAT and CDR2 FQNNGV. The ends lost 6 bases at V and 7 bases at J; junction bases unmatched: 17. The CDR3 loop is CASRGTSTGDSWEQYF. CDR3 bases: TGTGCCAGCAGGGGGACCTCGACAGGGGATTCGTGGGAGCAGTACTTC.

The CDR3 DNA reads as TGTGCCAGCAGCTTCGGACAGGGGGCGGGTGGCTACACCTTC. Translation gives CASSFGQGAGGYTF. V and J are TRBV13 and TRBJ1-2; 11 positions match TRBD1. The CDR3 totals 14 residues. The junction had 4 bases not matched to a gene; V was cut back by 3 bases and J by 7 bases. Looked up from germline, CDR1 is PRHDT and CDR2 is FYEKMQ (reference sequence).

The chain combines TRBV6-7 with TRBJ2-3; TRBD2 matches at 13 bases. TRBV6-7 is an open reading frame, and its role is uncertain. V was pared by 2 bases and J by 1 base, with 6 bases of the junction left unmatched. The CDR3 has 18 residues. Here the CDR3 DNA reads TGTGCCAGCAGTTACCAACTAGCGGGGGGGGGATGCACAGATACGCAGTATTTT. Translated: CASSYQLAGGGCTDTQYF.

This clone was seen a single time. The chain carries TRBV11-2 and TRBJ1-3, with D perhaps matching TRBD1 (5 bases). The CDR3 spans 16 residues. CDR1 is SGHAT, CDR2 FQNNGV, per germline. With 5 bases removed from V and 5 bases from J, the gap between germline ends came to 19 bases. In nucleotides, the CDR3 is TGTGCCAGCAGCCCCCCCGGGGGGACCCTGCGAAACACCATATATTTT. This sequence encodes CASSPPGGTLRNTIYF.

This clone appeared once. V gene TRBV6-1 combines with J gene TRBJ1-4, with a tentative D call TRBD1 (6 bases). V dropped 7 bases and J dropped 8 bases, with 20 bases sitting between them. The CDR3 is 15 amino acids. Germline CDR1 reads MNHNS; CDR2 reads SASEGT. The CDR3 loop is CASTPSGVGREKLFF. CDR3 nucleotide sequence: TGTGCCAGCACCCCCTCAGGGGTAGGTCGAGAAAAACTGTTTTTT.

This clone was observed once. This chain uses TRBV2 with TRBJ1-1; 9 bases match TRBD1. The CDR3 sequence is 13 residues long. V lost 8 bases and J lost 4; bases outside the gene matches: 5. CDR1 and CDR2 (germline): SNHLY, FYNNEI. As DNA, the CDR3 is TGTGCCAGCTCACAGGACAGGGGCACTGAAGCTTTCTTT. It translates to CASSQDRGTEAFF.

The V and J genes are TRBV13 and TRBJ1-1; D might be TRBD1 (6 bases). Trimming removed 5 bases at V and 1 base at J, with 17 bases between. This CDR3 contains 16 residues. Per germline, CDR1 PRHDT and CDR2 FYEKMQ (reference sequence). CDR3 nucleotides: TGTGCCAGCAGCAAAGAACCGGGACAAAGGAACACTGAAGCTTTCTTT. This gives the protein CASSKEPGQRNTEAFF.

This chain links TRBV19 with TRBJ2-2; TRBD1 is a possible D gene (6 bases). The CDR3 runs to 16 residues. The V and J ends lost 0 bases and 5 bases respectively, with 13 bases between them. Germline values: CDR1 LNHDA, CDR2 SQIVND (reference sequence). CDR3 nucleotides: TGTGCCAGTAGTATAGATTGGCACAGGGTTACCGGGGAGCTGTTTTTT. The encoded protein is CASSIDWHRVTGELFF.

The chain carries TRBV11-2 and TRBJ2-3; 14 nucleotides agree with TRBD2. The CDR3 loop spans 16 amino acids. V lost 3 bases and J lost 6; bases outside the gene matches: 5. Germline V gene data show CDR1 as SGHAT and CDR2 as FQNNGV. DNA of the CDR3: TGTGCCAGCAGCTTGGGACTAGCGGGGGCCATGGATACGCAGTATTTT. This gives the protein CASSLGLAGAMDTQYF. Full variable domain (missing parts from reference TRBV11-2 and TRBJ2-3): EAGVAQSPRYKIIEKRQSVAFWCNPISGHATLYWYQQILGQGPKLLIQFQNNGVVDDSQLPKDRFSAERLKGVDSTLKIQPAKLEDSAVYLCASSLGLAGAMDTQYFGPGTRLTVL.

The genes are TRBV6-5 and TRBJ1-5; D unresolved. From germline, CDR1 is MNHEY and CDR2 SVGAGI. V was cut by 7 bases and J by 2 bases, with 9 bases left in between. The CDR3 is made up of 13 amino acids. The CDR3, as DNA: TGTGCCAGCAAGGAGGGCGGCAATCAGCCCCAGCATTTT. Protein sequence: CASKEGGNQPQHF.

CDR3 sequence (DNA): TGTGCCAGCAGTTATATGGGGCGAGCTTTCTTT. Translating it yields CASSYMGRAFF. J is TRBJ1-1 and V is TRBV6-1, with D possibly being TRBD1 (5 bases). The CDR3 totals 11 residues. The V gene's germline CDR1 is MNHNS and CDR2 SASEGT. Between the trimmed V and J ends, which lost 5 bases and 10 bases, there was a span of 11 bases.

The chain carries TRBV2 and TRBJ2-7; no clear D. V lost 5 bases and J 2 bases, leaving 7 bases between the germline ends. Germline CDR1 and CDR2: SNHLY and FYNNEI. This CDR3 is 12 amino acids long. Here the CDR3 DNA reads TGTGCCAGCAGTCCGGAGCCCTACGAGCAGTACTTC. Translated: CASSPEPYEQYF.

This rearrangement joins TRBV30 to TRBJ2-7, with 10 positions matching TRBD1. Germline V CDR1 and CDR2: GTSNPN, SVGIG (reference sequence). V gave up 0 bases and J gave up 2 bases; unmatched junction bases: 10. The CDR3 totals 17 residues. The CDR3 loop reads CAWSVHSRDRGPYEQYF. The CDR3 coding sequence is TGTGCCTGGAGTGTACATTCCCGGGACAGGGGACCCTACGAGCAGTACTTC.

The chain links TRBV6-5 to TRBJ2-4, with TRBD2 as a possible D gene (6 bases). The CDR3 sequence is 15 residues long. Trimming shortened V by 2 bases and J by 6 bases, and 14 bases separated the two germline ends. CDR1 and CDR2 (germline): MNHEY, SVGAGI. Written as DNA, the CDR3 is TGTGCCAGCAGTTACCAATCGGGGCGGGGAAACATTCAGTACTTC. Translating it yields CASSYQSGRGNIQYF.

The chain recombines TRBV9 with TRBJ2-3, with TRBD2 matching 8 bases. The CDR3 has 15 residues. Germline trimming cut 0 bases from V and 1 base from J; bases unmatched to any gene: 1. Germline V gene sequence: CDR1 SGDLS, CDR2 YYNGEE. The CDR3 loop is CASSVDGGGTDTQYF. As DNA, the CDR3 is TGTGCCAGCAGCGTAGACGGGGGGGGCACAGATACGCAGTATTTT.

This clone was detected only once. The chain links TRBV7-8 to TRBJ1-5, with D tentatively TRBD1 (5 bases). V was clipped by 4 bases and J by 4 bases, with 14 bases between them. The CDR3 contains 15 residues. Germline lookup yields CDR1 SGHVS and CDR2 FQNEAQ. CDR3: CASSSQGTINQPQHF. The CDR3 DNA follows: TGTGCCAGCAGCTCCCAGGGAACGATAAATCAGCCCCAGCATTTT.